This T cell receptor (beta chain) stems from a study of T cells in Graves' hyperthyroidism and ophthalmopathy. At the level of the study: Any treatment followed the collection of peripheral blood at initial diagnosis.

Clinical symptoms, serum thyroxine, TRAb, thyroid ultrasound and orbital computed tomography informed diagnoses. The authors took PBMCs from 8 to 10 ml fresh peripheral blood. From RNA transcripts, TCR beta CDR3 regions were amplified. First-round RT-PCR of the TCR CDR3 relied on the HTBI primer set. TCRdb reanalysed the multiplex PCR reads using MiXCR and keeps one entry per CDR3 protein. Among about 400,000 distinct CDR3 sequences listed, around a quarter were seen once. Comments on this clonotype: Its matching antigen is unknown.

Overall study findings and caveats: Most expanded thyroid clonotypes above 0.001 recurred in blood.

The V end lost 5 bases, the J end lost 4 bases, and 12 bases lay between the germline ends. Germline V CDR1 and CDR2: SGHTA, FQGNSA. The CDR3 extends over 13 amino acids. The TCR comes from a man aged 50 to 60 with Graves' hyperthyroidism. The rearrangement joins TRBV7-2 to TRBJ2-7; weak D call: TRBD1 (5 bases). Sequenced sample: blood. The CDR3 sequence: CASSVDQGYEQYF. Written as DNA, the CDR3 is TGTGCCAGCAGCGTCGATCAGGGTTACGAGCAGTACTTC.